The present entry profiles one T cell receptor (beta chain) with its context. Its specificity is unknown. Both TRBC1 and TRBC2 were covered by a beta constant-region primer of two equimolar oligonucleotides. Four rounds of PCR amplified the ligated cDNA using nested alpha and beta constant-region primers plus SP2. TCRdb recomputed calls from the UMI-ligation and nested PCR reads with MiXCR, one row per CDR3 protein. The sample has around 93,000 distinct CDR3 sequences; about 11% are singletons. This sample is drawn from a study of naive and memory T cell subsets. Findings of the study overall: Especially in CD8 cells, naive repertoires contained a few larger clonotypes, possibly CD45RA-re-expressing memory cells. No ground truth validated the naive and memory repertoire findings.

Trimming took 1 base from V and 6 from J, leaving 13 bases between them. CDR1 SEHNR and CDR2 FQNEAQ come from the germline V gene (reference sequence). This CDR3 has 15 residues. The specimen sequenced was naive CD4+ T cells from blood. J is TRBJ2-1 and V is TRBV7-9; D is perhaps TRBD2 (6 bases). The receptor was isolated from a human donor in good health. The CDR3 sequence is CASSLVRESINEQFF. CDR3 bases: TGTGCCAGCAGCTTAGTACGGGAGAGCATCAATGAGCAGTTCTTC.